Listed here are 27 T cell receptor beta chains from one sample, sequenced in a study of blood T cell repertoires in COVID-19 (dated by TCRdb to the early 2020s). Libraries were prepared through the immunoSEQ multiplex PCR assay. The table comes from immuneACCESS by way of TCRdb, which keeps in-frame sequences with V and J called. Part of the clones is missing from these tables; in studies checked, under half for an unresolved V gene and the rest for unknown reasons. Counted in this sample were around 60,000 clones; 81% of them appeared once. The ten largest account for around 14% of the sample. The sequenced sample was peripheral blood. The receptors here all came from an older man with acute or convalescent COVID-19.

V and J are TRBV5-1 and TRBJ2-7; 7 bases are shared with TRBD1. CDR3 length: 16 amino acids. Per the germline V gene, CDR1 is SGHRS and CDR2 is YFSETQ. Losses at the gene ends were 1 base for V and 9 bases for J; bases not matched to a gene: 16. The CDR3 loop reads CASSLTGTEKLSSQYF. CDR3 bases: TGCGCCAGCAGCTTGACAGGGACAGAGAAACTATCATCGCAGTACTTC.

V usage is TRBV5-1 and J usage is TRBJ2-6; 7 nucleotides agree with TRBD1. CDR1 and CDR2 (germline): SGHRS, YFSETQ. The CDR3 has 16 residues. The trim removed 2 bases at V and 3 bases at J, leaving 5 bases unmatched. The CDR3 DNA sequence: TGCGCCAGCAGCTTTCAAGGGGGCGGTGGGGCCAACGTCCTGACTTTC. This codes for CASSFQGGGGANVLTF.

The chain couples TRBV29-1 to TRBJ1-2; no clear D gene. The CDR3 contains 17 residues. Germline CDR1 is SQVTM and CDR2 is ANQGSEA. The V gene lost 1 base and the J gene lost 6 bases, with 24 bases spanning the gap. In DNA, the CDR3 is TGCAGCGTTGAAGCCGGAGGGTCCTTTGGGCAGTCGGATGGCTACACCTTC. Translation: CSVEAGGSFGQSDGYTF.

This chain's CDR3 is CASSTLTGANTEAFF. CDR3 nucleotides: TGTGCCAGCAGCACCTTGACAGGGGCGAACACTGAAGCTTTCTTT. This chain connects TRBV9 to TRBJ1-1; 8 positions agree with TRBD1. This CDR3 has 15 residues. Germline V gene lookup returns CDR1 SGDLS and CDR2 YYNGEE. Trimming took 4 bases from V and 1 from J; bases not matched to a gene: 6.

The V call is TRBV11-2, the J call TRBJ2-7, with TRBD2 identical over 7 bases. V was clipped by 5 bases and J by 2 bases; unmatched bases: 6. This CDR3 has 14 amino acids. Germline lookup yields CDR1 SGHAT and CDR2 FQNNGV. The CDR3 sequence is CASSISGPTYEQYF. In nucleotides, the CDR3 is TGTGCCAGCAGCATTAGCGGGCCGACCTACGAGCAGTACTTC. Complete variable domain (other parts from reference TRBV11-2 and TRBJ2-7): EAGVAQSPRYKIIEKRQSVAFWCNPISGHATLYWYQQILGQGPKLLIQFQNNGVVDDSQLPKDRFSAERLKGVDSTLKIQPAKLEDSAVYLCASSISGPTYEQYFGPGTRLTVT.

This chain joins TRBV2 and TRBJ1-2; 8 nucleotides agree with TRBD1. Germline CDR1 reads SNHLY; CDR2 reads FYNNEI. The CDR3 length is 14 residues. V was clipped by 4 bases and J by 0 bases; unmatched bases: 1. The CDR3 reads CASSVDRANYGYTF. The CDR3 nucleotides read TGTGCCAGCAGTGTGGACAGGGCTAACTATGGCTACACCTTC.

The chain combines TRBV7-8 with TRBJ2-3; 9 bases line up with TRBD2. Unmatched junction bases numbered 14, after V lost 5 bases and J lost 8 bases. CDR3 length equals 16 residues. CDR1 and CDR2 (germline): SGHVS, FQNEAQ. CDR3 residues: CASSHSGGLSPATQYF. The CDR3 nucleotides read TGTGCCAGCAGCCACAGCGGGGGGCTCTCCCCAGCTACGCAGTATTTT.

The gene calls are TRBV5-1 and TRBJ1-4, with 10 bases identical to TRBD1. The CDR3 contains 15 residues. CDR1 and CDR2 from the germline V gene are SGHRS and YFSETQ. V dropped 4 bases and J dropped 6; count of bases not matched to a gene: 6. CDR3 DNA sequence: TGCGCCAGCAGCCTGGGGACAGGGGTGGATGAAAAACTGTTTTTT. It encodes CASSLGTGVDEKLFF.

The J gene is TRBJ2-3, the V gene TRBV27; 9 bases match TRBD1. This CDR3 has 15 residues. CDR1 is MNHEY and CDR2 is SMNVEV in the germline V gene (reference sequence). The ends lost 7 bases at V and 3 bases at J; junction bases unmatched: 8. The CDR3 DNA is TGTGCCAGCACATACAGGGGGCGGATGACAGATACGCAGTATTTT. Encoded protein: CASTYRGRMTDTQYF.

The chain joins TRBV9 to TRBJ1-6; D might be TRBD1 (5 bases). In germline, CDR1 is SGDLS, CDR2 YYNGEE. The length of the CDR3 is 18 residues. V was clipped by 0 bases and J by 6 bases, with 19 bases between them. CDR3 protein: CASSVAGGNPPLNSPLHF. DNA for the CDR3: TGTGCCAGCAGCGTAGCCGGGGGTAATCCCCCCCTTAATTCACCCCTCCACTTT.

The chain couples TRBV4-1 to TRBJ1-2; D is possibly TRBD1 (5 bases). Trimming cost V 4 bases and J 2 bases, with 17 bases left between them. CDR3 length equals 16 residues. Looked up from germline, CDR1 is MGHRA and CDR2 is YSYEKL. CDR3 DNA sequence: TGCGCCAGCAGCCGGACGCAGGGCGCGCAAAACTATGGCTACACCTTC. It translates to CASSRTQGAQNYGYTF.

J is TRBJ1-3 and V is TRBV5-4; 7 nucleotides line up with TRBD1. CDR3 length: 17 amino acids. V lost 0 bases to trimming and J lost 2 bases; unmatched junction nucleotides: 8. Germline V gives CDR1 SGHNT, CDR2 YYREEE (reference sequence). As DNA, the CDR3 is TGTGCCAGCAGCTTGGACCCAGGGGGGCTTACTGGAAACACCATATATTTT. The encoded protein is CASSLDPGGLTGNTIYF. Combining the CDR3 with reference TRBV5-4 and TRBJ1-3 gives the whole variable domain ETGVTQSPTHLIKTRGQQVTLRCSSQSGHNTVSWYQQALGQGPQFIFQYYREEENGRGNFPPRFSGLQFPNYSSELNVNALELDDSALYLCASSLDPGGLTGNTIYFGEGSWLTVV.

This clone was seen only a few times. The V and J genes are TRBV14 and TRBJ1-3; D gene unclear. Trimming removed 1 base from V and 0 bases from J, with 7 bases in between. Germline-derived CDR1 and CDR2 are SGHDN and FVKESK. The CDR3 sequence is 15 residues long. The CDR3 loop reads CASSQASHSGNTIYF. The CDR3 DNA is TGTGCCAGCAGCCAAGCGAGTCACTCTGGAAACACCATATATTTT. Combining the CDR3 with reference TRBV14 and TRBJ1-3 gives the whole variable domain EAGVTQFPSHSVIEKGQTVTLRCDPISGHDNLYWYRRVMGKEIKFLLHFVKESKQDESGMPNNRFLAERTGGTYSTLKVQPAELEDSGVYFCASSQASHSGNTIYFGEGSWLTVV.

The CDR3 DNA reads as TGCGCCAGCAAACAGAACACTGAAGCTTTCTTT. It yields the protein CASKQNTEAFF. The chain is built from TRBV5-1 and TRBJ1-1, with D uncertain. Germline V gene sequence: CDR1 SGHRS, CDR2 YFSETQ. This CDR3 contains 11 residues. The germline V and J ends were trimmed by 6 bases and 1 base, with 4 bases remaining between them.

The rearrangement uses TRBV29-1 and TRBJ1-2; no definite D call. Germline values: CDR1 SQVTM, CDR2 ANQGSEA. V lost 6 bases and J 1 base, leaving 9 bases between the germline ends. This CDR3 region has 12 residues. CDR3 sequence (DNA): TGCAGCGTCGGAGCGGTTAACTATGGCTACACCTTC. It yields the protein CSVGAVNYGYTF.

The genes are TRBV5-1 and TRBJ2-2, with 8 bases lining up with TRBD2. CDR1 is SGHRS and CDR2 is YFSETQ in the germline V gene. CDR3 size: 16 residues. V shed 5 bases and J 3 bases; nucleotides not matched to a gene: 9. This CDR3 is CASSKSGGLYTGELFF. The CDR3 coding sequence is TGCGCCAGCAGTAAGAGCGGGGGCCTCTACACCGGGGAGCTGTTTTTT.

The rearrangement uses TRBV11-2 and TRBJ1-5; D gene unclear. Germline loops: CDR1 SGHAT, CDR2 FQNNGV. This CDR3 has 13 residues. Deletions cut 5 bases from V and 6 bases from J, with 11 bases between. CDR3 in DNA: TGTGCCAGCAGCCCCGAACGGGGTCAGCCCCAGCATTTT. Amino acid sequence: CASSPERGQPQHF.

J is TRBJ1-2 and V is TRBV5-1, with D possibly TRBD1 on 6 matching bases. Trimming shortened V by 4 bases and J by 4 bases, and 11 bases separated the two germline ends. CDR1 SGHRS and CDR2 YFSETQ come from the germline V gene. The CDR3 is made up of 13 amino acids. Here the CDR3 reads CASSPDSSYGYTF. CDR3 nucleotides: TGCGCCAGCAGCCCGGACAGCAGCTATGGCTACACCTTC.

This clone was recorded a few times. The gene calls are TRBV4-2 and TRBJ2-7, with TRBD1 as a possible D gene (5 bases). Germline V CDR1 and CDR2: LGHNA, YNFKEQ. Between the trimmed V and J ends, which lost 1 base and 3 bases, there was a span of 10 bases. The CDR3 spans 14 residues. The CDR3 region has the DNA TGTGCCAGCAGCCAAGTCGCCACAGGCTACGAGCAGTACTTC. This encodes CASSQVATGYEQYF.

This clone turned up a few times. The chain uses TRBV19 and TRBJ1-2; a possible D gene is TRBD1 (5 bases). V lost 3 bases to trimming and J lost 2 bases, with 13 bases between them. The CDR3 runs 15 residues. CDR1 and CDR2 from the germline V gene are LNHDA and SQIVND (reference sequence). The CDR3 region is CASSIAARGNYGYTF. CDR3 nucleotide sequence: TGTGCCAGTAGTATCGCCGCCCGGGGGAACTATGGCTACACCTTC.

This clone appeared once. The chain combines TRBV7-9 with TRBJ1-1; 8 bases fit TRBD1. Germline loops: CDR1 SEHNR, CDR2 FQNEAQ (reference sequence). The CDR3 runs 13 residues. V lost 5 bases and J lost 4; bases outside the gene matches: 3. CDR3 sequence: CASSEQGGTEAFF. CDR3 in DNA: TGTGCCAGCAGCGAACAGGGGGGCACTGAAGCTTTCTTT. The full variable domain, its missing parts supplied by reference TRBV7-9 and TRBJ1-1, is DTGVSQNPRHKITKRGQNVTFRCDPISEHNRLYWYRQTLGQGPEFLTYFQNEAQLEKSRLLSDRFSAERPKGSFSTLEIQRTEQGDSAMYLCASSEQGGTEAFFGQGTRLTVV.

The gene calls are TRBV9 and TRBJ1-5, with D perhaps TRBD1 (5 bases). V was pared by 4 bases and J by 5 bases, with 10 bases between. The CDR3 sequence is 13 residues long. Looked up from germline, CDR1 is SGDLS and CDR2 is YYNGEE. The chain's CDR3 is CASSPTGYQPQHF. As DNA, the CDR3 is TGTGCCAGCAGCCCAACAGGATATCAGCCCCAGCATTTT.

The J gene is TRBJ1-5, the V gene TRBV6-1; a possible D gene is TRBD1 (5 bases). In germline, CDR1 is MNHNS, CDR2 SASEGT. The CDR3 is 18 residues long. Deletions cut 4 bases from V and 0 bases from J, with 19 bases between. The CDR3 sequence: CASSGHSNGRGSNQPQHF. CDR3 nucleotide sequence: TGTGCCAGCAGTGGACACTCGAATGGGAGGGGTAGCAATCAGCCCCAGCATTTT.

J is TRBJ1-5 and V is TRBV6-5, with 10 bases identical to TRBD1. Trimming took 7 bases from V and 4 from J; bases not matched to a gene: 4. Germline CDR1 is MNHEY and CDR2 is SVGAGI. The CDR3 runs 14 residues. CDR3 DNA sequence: TGTGCCAGCACCTGGACAGGGGGGAATCAGCCCCAGCATTTT. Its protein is CASTWTGGNQPQHF.

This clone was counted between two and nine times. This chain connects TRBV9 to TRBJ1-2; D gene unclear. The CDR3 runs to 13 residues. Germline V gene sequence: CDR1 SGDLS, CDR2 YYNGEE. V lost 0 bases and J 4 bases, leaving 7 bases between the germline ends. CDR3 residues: CASSVAEGYGYTF. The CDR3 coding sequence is TGTGCCAGCAGCGTAGCTGAGGGCTATGGCTACACCTTC.

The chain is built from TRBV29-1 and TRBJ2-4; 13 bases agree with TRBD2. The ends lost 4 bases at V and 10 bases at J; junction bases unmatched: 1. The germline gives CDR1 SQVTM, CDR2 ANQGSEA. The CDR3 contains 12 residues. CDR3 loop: CSVGTSGGIQYF. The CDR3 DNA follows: TGCAGCGTTGGGACTAGCGGGGGTATTCAGTACTTC.

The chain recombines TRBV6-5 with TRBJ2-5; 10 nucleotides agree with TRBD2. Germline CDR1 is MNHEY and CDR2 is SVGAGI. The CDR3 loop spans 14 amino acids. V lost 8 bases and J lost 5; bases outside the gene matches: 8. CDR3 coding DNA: TGTGCCAGCGGGGAGCGGGGGGGGAAGGAGACCCAGTACTTC. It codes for CASGERGGKETQYF.